This T cell receptor (beta chain) emerged from a study of blood T cells in healthy people across ages (dated by TCRdb to the mid-2010s). Regarding the complete study: In model experiments, template switching captured roughly one uniquely barcoded TCR beta cDNA molecule for every two T cells. Age-related changes in TCR beta repertoire diversity were measured in the study by deep sequencing normalized with unique cDNA molecular identifiers. Four age groups were formed from the donors: young (average approximately 15 years), middle-aged (around 39), aged (roughly 56) and long-lived (about 75). Donors of different ages were randomly distributed across sequencing lanes to avoid experimental bias. For two donors (one aged 18 to 29 and one aged 80 or older), the study analyzed two additional independent replicas of 1 million unique cDNA reads from the same blood draw.

This clonotype was found once. Its antigen is still unknown. It has no much larger one-base neighbor in the sample; base qualities were not kept. A single read makes a weak case. Systemically healthy Caucasian individuals from Russia, over 30 in total and aged roughly 6 to 90 years, were included as donors. Ten milliliters of peripheral blood were collected from each donor into EDTA-treated Vacutainer tubes. Ficoll-Paque density-gradient centrifugation was used to isolate PBMCs, with at least 6.5 million obtained per sample. Trizol reagent was used to extract total RNA from PBMCs, with at least 6 micrograms per sample. For every donor, an aliquot of PBMCs went through flow cytometry to measure the percentages of naive CD45RAhigh/CD27high T cells. Library construction relied on 5' RACE. Sequencing took place on an Illumina HiSeq 2500. The second PCR ran for about 7 to 11 cycles and used a J-beta primer mix along with a sample-barcoded 5' primer. A template-switch 5' adaptor carrying 12 random nucleotides introduced a unique molecular identifier onto each TCR beta cDNA molecule. Each sample yielded at least 2.5 million CDR3-containing paired-end reads. First-strand cDNA synthesis was performed from all RNA using the Mint cDNA synthesis kit, with priming by a TRBC-specific oligonucleotide. All cDNA was treated with uracil-DNA glycosylase and then went through a first 18-cycle PCR with the universal primers M1SS and BC2_uni_R. Processing in the source paper ran as follows. For normalization, 1 million high-quality reads, each with a distinct molecular identifier, were randomly selected from each sample. Instead of being binned into consensus sequences, reads that shared molecular identifiers were thrown out. MiTCR, set to a Q25 quality threshold and the strictest error-elimination algorithm, was used for CDR3 identification, clonotype clustering and error correction. A nonparametric unseen species model with Euler transformation was used to estimate lower-bound total TCR beta diversity. TCRdb reprocessing: public reads trimmed at Q25 with fastp, clones called with MiXCR, in-frame beta chains kept. Records with the same CDR3 protein are collapsed into one entry carrying the most frequent genes and DNA. Clone size and V and J calls follow TCRdb, not the original study. The sample records hundreds of thousands of distinct CDR3 sequences, less than 35% of which are singletons. The ten top clones hold roughly 17% of the sample.

The CDR3 goes from the cysteine to the phenylalanine over 14 residues. CDR3 DNA is the only sequence kept; it has 42 bases, read in frame from the first base. At the junction V is shortened by 6 bases and J by 6 bases; bases outside the gene matches: 5. Broader findings and caveats from the paper: Compared with the aged group, more naive CD4+ T cells, fewer expanded clones and increased TCR diversity were shown by the long-lived group, suggesting age selection. Since profiling was done on bulk unsorted PBMCs, naive and antigen-experienced compartments could not be conclusively compared. Estimates of total diversity based on one million sequenced T cells were considered lower bounds and underestimates. Because donor CMV infection status was unknown, age-related changes in expanded clonotypes were potentially confounded. As age increased, observed TCR beta diversity per million T cells dropped in a roughly linear way, and a significant reduction was already evident by age roughly 40. The percentage of naive T cells measured by flow cytometry correlated strongly with observed TCR beta diversity.

This chain is built from TRBV12-3 or TRBV12-4 and TRBJ2-7, with 13 middle bases fitting TRBD2. Sequenced material: blood. The TCR was taken from a woman of 80 years or more in good health. The CDR3 loop reads CASRPGLAGVEQYF. The nucleotide sequence is given as TGTGCCAGCAGGCCCGGACTAGCGGGAGTCGAGCAGTACTTC.